Shown below are 7 T cell receptor beta chains from a single sample sequenced in a study of cytomegalovirus exposure and HLA in healthy donors. PCR amplification relied on 60 Vbeta primers (plus 13 Jbeta primers). Data came from immunoSEQ multiplex PCR; TCRdb stores just in-frame clones and leaves some out. The sample yields about 150,000 clones, 76% seen once. The sample was PBMCs. These receptors were collected from a middle-aged woman in good health and CMV-seronegative.

This chain links TRBV19 with TRBJ2-5, with 7 nucleotides matching TRBD2. Trimming took 3 bases from V and 3 from J; bases not matched to a gene: 4. The CDR3 extends over 14 amino acids. The germline gives CDR1 LNHDA, CDR2 SQIVND (reference sequence). CDR3 protein: CASSITAGEETQYF. The CDR3 DNA reads as TGTGCCAGTAGTATCACGGCGGGGGAAGAGACCCAGTACTTC.

The chain is built from TRBV13 and TRBJ2-3; 10 positions agree with TRBD2. Losses at the gene ends were 2 bases for V and 1 base for J; bases not matched to a gene: 3. The CDR3 runs to 16 residues. The germline V gene has CDR1 PRHDT and CDR2 FYEKMQ (reference sequence). CDR3 sequence reads: CASSLRLAGRTDTQYF. The CDR3 nucleotides read TGTGCCAGCAGCTTAAGACTAGCGGGCCGCACAGATACGCAGTATTTT.

The V call is TRBV5-1, the J call TRBJ2-7, with 8 bases matching TRBD2. In germline, CDR1 is SGHRS, CDR2 YFSETQ. V lost 1 base, J lost 6 bases, and 6 bases stayed unmatched. The CDR3 length is 14 residues. CDR3 nucleotide sequence: TGCGCCAGCAGCTTGTTTGCGGGAGGCACCGAGCAGTACTTC. Its translation: CASSLFAGGTEQYF.

V and J are TRBV13 and TRBJ2-7, with D unclear. In germline, CDR1 is PRHDT, CDR2 FYEKMQ (reference sequence). V lost 4 bases and J 3 bases, leaving 13 bases between the germline ends. The CDR3 extends over 14 amino acids. CDR3 nucleotides: TGTGCCAGCAGCTCCCAGGTTTCCCACTACGAGCAGTACTTC. The encoded protein is CASSSQVSHYEQYF. Complete variable domain (other parts from reference TRBV13 and TRBJ2-7): AAGVIQSPRHLIKEKRETATLKCYPIPRHDTVYWYQQGPGQDPQFLISFYEKMQSDKGSIPDRFSAQQFSDYHSELNMSSLELGDSALYFCASSSQVSHYEQYFGPGTRLTVT.

The chain couples TRBV6-1 to TRBJ2-7, with 7 bases fitting TRBD1. CDR3 length: 13 residues. Germline-derived CDR1 and CDR2 are MNHNS and SASEGT. V lost 6 bases, J lost 2 bases, and 4 bases stayed unmatched. The CDR3 loop is CASRPGQTYEQYF. In DNA, the CDR3 is TGTGCCAGCAGACCGGGACAGACCTACGAGCAGTACTTC.

V is TRBV5-1 and J is TRBJ2-5; tentatively, D is TRBD2 (6 bases). Germline CDR1 is SGHRS and CDR2 is YFSETQ. Trimming took 6 bases from V and 5 from J, leaving 23 bases between them. This CDR3 comprises 16 residues. The CDR3 region has the DNA TGCGCCAGCACAAAGAGGAGGACGGGAGATCAGGAGACCCAGTACTTC. It codes for CASTKRRTGDQETQYF.

This clone has a handful of counts. The same CDR3 is also encoded by other DNA sequences in this sample. The chain has TRBV30 and TRBJ1-2, with D tentatively TRBD1 (6 bases). There are 16 residues in the CDR3. From germline, CDR1 is GTSNPN and CDR2 SVGIG (reference sequence). V was pared by 0 bases and J by 5 bases, with 19 bases between. CDR3 sequence reads: CAWSVGGALGWYGYTF. CDR3 DNA sequence: TGTGCCTGGAGTGTGGGGGGGGCGCTGGGATGGTATGGCTACACCTTC.